This T cell receptor beta chain stems from a study of CD8+ T cells in alopecia areata. TCR sequencing used cDNA made by reverse transcription of extracted RNA. Generated by immunoSEQ multiplex PCR, the TCRdb table keeps only in-frame clones and is missing some. The sample includes roughly 150,000 clones, around 47% seen only once; the top ten take approximately 6.6%. V lost 2 bases, J lost 3 bases, and 17 bases lay in between. Germline loops: CDR1 MGHRA, CDR2 YSYEKL. The CDR3 spans 16 residues. Input material: CD4+ T cells sorted from blood. The chain links TRBV4-1 to TRBJ2-7; D possibly uses TRBD1 or TRBD2 (5 bases each). The receptor was derived from a human donor with alopecia areata. CDR3: CASSQTGTPAYYEQYF. The CDR3 DNA reads as TGCGCCAGCAGCCAAACCGGGACCCCAGCCTACTACGAGCAGTACTTC.